This T cell receptor beta chain was documented in a study of cytomegalovirus exposure and HLA in healthy donors (dated by TCRdb to 2015 to 2018). The study in broad terms: In an earlier analysis of approximately 500 of the donors, 276 Gb of sequence data and some 120 million unique TCR beta sequences from roughly 200 million T cells were reported. Across 398 genotyped donors of the cohort, an average of approximately 240,000 unique TCR beta nucleotide sequences per donor were sequenced, and approximately 17% of those sequences were non-productive. In the later analysis, no new phenotypic data were used to find candidate immune exposures; instead, reliance was placed on TCR beta sequences and their occurrence across donors. A separate validation cohort of approximately 130 different subjects was used in addition to the roughly 670-subject first cohort. Genome-wide SNP genotypes for about 65% of the roughly 670 donors were used in a later genetic analysis, which treated that subset as a discovery cohort. To predict cytomegalovirus infection status, the study brought together high-throughput TCR immunosequencing, statistical association of individual TCRs with disease status, and machine learning. The study aimed to test whether signatures of past pathogen exposure could be identified by cataloging public T cell receptors. An earlier analysis of 587 of the donors used high-throughput TCR beta sequencing to judge whether each TCR beta V gene segment behaved as functional or pseudogenic. HLA typing covered class I and class II loci at four-digit resolution. Alongside the repertoire data, information on donor age, sex, ethnicity and CMV serostatus was compiled. Of the roughly 410 genotyped donors, less than 85% were placed in the genetic ancestry cluster associated with self-reported Caucasian donors. The number of typed donors differed by locus: roughly 629-640 for A, B, C, DRB1 and DQB1; about 520 for DQA1; around 580 for DPA1; and around 450 for DPB1. A later analysis re-analyzed previously published TCR beta repertoires from 660 or so donors and added high-resolution HLA genotyping to study TCR occurrence patterns. Every discovery cohort repertoire had been produced on one sequencing platform. Four to six DR-DQ haplotypes were handled as single units for association and clustering because linkage in the cohort was strong. The study profiled the T cell repertoires of some 610 subjects by immunosequencing and related them to cytomegalovirus serostatus. An early release covering 550 to 650 HLA-typed donors comprised around 300 gigabases of sequencing data and 85 million or so unique TCR sequences. The paper's findings and limits, for the study overall: Because HLA typing was unavailable for some donors at each locus, only the typed subset was used in association tests. A cluster of highly shared sequence variants was judged likely to be a technical artifact of the sequencing pipeline. The authors suggested that the approach could potentially be generalized to other disease states and immunological phenotypes. According to a later genetic analysis, donors in an Asian-associated ancestry cluster had fewer N-insertions in productive TCRs than the roughly 670-donor mean. CMV serostatus was the only immune exposure information available for the cohort. Because the 87-base-pair reads could not distinguish some IMGT-functional V segments, including TRBV6-2 and TRBV6-3, those segments were excluded. When HLA alleles, especially DR and DQ, strongly co-occurred, TCR associations were difficult to assign to individual alleles. The classifier was reported to diagnose cytomegalovirus status with high specificity and sensitivity in both the original cohort and the validation cohort. In a later analysis, the rate of TCR association differed among HLA loci, with DRB1 alleles having the most associated TCRs and HLA-C alleles having the fewest. The study gave a list of under 200 TCR beta chains associated with cytomegalovirus. Most TCR sequences were seen in very few donors, while some public TCRs were found in many individuals. Seventeen rarely observed V segments, including chromosome 9 orphons, were excluded from the earlier analysis of about 600 of the donors because counts were too low. In vitro tests confirmed that three of the cytomegalovirus-associated TCR beta chains recognize cytomegalovirus antigens. The presence/absence analyses assumed that sequencing depth was roughly uniform across donors, and that assumption may not be true. In this cohort, only TCR beta chains were sequenced, and detectable features were limited by the absence of alpha or paired-chain data. In a later analysis, several top co-occurrence clusters were reported to appear linked to parvovirus B19, influenza, CMV and Epstein-Barr virus. Linkage disequilibrium might explain the correlated functional status among segregating V segments, but an unknown experimental factor could not be excluded. A later analysis associated about 16,000 TCR beta sequences with specific HLA alleles at a false discovery rate of 0.05. A later genetic analysis associated a missense DCLRE1C variant with V-gene and J-gene trimming of TCR beta chains, and an independent cohort replicated the association. Broadly in line with IMGT annotations, most TCR beta V segments showed up in productive rearrangements about 87% or about 30% of the time in an earlier analysis of approximately 600 of the donors. A further reported finding was that TCR beta sequences accurately predicted the HLA-A and HLA-B alleles for most subjects in the first cohort. A later analysis found that HLA-associated TCR beta chains were more clonally expanded and had lower generation probabilities than equally common non-associated chains. According to a later analysis, most CMV-associated TCR beta chains appeared to be HLA-restricted, and the HLA associations seemed to be driven largely by CMV exposure.

In total, roughly 710 healthy bone marrow donors made up the cohort. At the time of sampling, all cohort members were nominally healthy, though unrecorded immune exposures were likely present. The donor tested CMV seronegative, placing the donor among the 350 or so seronegative members of the cohort. Every donor gave a peripheral blood sample, and the peripheral blood mononuclear cells from that sample were used for TCR beta sequencing. Genomic DNA was extracted from the blood cell samples with the Qiagen DNeasy Blood Extraction Kit. Library preparation used the immunoSEQ multiplex PCR assay. A mixture of 60 forward primers for TCR Vbeta segments and 13 reverse primers for TCR Jbeta segments was used in the multiplex PCR. The CDR3 region of rearranged TCR beta genes was amplified from genomic DNA by a multiplex PCR assay. The Illumina HiSeq System was used to sequence the amplified TCR beta libraries as 87-base-pair reads. Turning to the authors' computational methods: In a later analysis, some 80 million unique TCR beta chains were counted across the 650 to 700 repertoires, and approximately 11 million of these chains were shared by at least two donors. To remove PCR and sequencing errors, raw reads were error-corrected and collapsed into unique sequences using a nearest-neighbor algorithm that merged closely related sequences. To assign V, D and J gene segments, CDR3 sequences were aligned to IMGT reference sequences. For a sequence to be retained, at least a six-nucleotide match to both a V gene segment and a J gene segment was required. A rearrangement was called productive if the CDR3 had no stop codons and remained in frame with V and J, and every other rearrangement was called non-productive. Following IMGT convention, CDR3 was defined as the stretch from the second conserved V-encoded cysteine up to the conserved J-encoded phenylalanine. In an earlier analysis of approximately 590 of the donors, sequences lacking an unambiguous match to a single V gene segment were excluded. An earlier analysis of 587 of the donors called V segments functional above 56.7% productive rearrangements and segregating when the between-donor standard deviation exceeded 5%. A statistical classification framework was developed to diagnose cytomegalovirus status using the catalog of TCR beta chain sequences. A later analysis assigned V and J genes by comparing TCR nucleotide sequences with IMGT/GENE-DB human TR gene sequences. The TCRdist pipeline was used in a later analysis to assign CDR3 sequences and most-parsimonious VDJ recombination scenarios. A later analysis defined each TCR beta chain by its CDR3 amino acid sequence plus V-gene family, and excluded reads lacking a unique V-gene family. A later analysis removed 500 to 600 highly shared, low-generation-probability nucleotide sequences to deal with suspected cross-contamination and a sequencing artifact. For each public chain, a later analysis derived a clonal expansion index from normalized ranks of inferred template counts within each repertoire. In a later analysis, generation probabilities were computed with a VDJ recombination model fitted to out-of-frame rearrangements, and the resulting probabilities were checked against IGoR. In a later analysis, hypergeometric tests were used to score TCR-TCR, TCR-HLA and TCR-CMV co-occurrence, with a repertoire-size bias correction applied to TCR pairs. False discovery rates were estimated in a later analysis by permuting HLA or CMV assignments 20 times. In a later analysis, co-occurring TCRs were grouped using DBSCAN, and TCRdist sequence similarity was added for clustering within HLA-allele-positive subsets. Repertoires with fewer than 30,000 or more than 120,000 public chains, plus five repertoires with anomalous nucleotide sharing, were excluded from co-occurrence clustering. TCRdb retrieved this table from immuneACCESS and kept in-frame rearrangements only. Not all clones are present; in checked studies, unresolved V genes account for under half, and no reason is known for the remainder. That table supplies the V and J calls and clone size; D and trimming were determined from the DNA. The sample includes about 120,000 clones, with over 75% observed a single time. The ten biggest clones cover 2% to 2.5% of the sample.

Regarding this clone: Its antigen target is currently unknown. Within one base of it there is no much larger clone, and no base qualities were kept.

The germline V end is reduced by 1 base and the J end by 0 bases; junction bases left unmatched: 4. In the germline V gene, CDR1 corresponds to MNHNS and CDR2 to SASEGT. The CDR3 goes from the cysteine to the phenylalanine over 18 residues. Just the 54-base CDR3 DNA is kept, in frame starting at base 1. The chain couples TRBV6-1 to TRBJ2-7, with TRBD2 identical over 15 junction bases. The sample comprised PBMCs. The origin of this receptor is a man aged 25-40 years in good health and CMV-seronegative. The CDR3 protein sequence reads: CASSEGRTSGGDSYEQYF. The DNA reads as follows: TGTGCCAGCAGTGAAGGCCGGACTAGCGGGGGGGACTCCTACGAGCAGTACTTC.